This T cell receptor beta chain was profiled in a study of graft-versus-host responses after intestinal transplantation. Per the germline V gene, CDR1 is SGHTA and CDR2 is FQGTGA. This CDR3 region has 15 residues. Clones were sequenced by immunoSEQ multiplex PCR, and TCRdb holds only the in-frame ones, with some missing. The table shows about 120,000 clones, with roughly 96% occurring only once. Notes on this clone: Antigen: not known.

The source is a human donor who received an intestinal transplant. This material consisted of unstimulated CD8+ T cells sorted from spleen or lymph node cells, taken before intestinal transplant. V is TRBV7-3 and J is TRBJ2-5, with a tentative D call TRBD2 (5 bases). TRBJ2-7 explains the end of the DNA better; the J call may be wrong. The CDR3 DNA follows: TGTGCCAGCAGCTTAACGGCTAGCCCCAGTCACGAGCAGTACTTC. Residues: CASSLTASPSHEQYF.